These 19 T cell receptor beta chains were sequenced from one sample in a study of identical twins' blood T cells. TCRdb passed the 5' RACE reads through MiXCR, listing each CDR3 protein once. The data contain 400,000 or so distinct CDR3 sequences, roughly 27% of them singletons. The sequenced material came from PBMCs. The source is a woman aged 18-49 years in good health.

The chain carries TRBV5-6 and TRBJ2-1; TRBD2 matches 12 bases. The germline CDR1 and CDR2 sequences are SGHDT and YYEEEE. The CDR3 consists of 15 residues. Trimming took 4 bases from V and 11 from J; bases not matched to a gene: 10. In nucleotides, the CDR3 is TGTGCCAGCAGCGTGGTACTAGCGGGAGGTACCCAGCAGTTCTTC. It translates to CASSVVLAGGTQQFF.

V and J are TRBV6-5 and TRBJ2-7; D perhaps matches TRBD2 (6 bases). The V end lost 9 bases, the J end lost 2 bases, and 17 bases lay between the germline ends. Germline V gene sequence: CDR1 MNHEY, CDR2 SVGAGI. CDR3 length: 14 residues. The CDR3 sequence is CASAPGLSTYEQYF. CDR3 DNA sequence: TGTGCCAGTGCACCGGGACTTTCGACCTACGAGCAGTACTTC.

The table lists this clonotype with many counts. The CDR3 DNA sequence: TGTGCCAGCAGCTCCGAACGTAACACTGAAGCTTTCTTT. Amino acid sequence: CASSSERNTEAFF. The genes are TRBV7-3 and TRBJ1-1; D uncertain. Germline values: CDR1 SGHTA, CDR2 FQGTGA. The CDR3 is 13 amino acids. The V gene lost 4 bases and the J gene lost 2 bases, with 8 bases spanning the gap.

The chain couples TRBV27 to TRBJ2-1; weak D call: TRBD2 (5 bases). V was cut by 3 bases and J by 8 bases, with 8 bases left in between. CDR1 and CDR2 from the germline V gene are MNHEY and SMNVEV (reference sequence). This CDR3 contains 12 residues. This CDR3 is CASSLWGDEQFF. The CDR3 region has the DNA TGTGCCAGCAGTTTGTGGGGAGATGAGCAGTTCTTC.

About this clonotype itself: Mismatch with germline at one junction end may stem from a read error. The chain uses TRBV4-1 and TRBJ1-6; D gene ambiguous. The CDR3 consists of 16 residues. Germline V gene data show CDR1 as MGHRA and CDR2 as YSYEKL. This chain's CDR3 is CASSQDQSSYNSHLHF. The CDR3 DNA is TGCGCCAGCAGCCAAGATCAGAGCTCCTATAATTCACACCTCCACTTT.

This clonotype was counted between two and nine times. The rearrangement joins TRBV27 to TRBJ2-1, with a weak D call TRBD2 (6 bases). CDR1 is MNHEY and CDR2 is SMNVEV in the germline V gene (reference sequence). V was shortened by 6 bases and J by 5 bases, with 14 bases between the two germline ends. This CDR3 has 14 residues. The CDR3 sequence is CASRVAGSDNEQFF. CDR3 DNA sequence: TGTGCCAGCAGAGTTGCCGGGAGTGACAATGAGCAGTTCTTC.

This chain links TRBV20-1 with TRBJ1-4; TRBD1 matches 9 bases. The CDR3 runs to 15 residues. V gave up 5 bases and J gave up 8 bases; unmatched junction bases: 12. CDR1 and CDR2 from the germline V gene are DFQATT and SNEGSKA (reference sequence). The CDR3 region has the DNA TGCAGTGCTGGCAGCCCGGGACAGGGAGGGGAAAAACTGTTTTTT. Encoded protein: CSAGSPGQGGEKLFF.

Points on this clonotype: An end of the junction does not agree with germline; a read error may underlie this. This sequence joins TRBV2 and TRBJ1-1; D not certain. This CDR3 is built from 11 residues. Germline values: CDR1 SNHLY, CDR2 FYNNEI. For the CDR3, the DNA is TGTGCCAGCAACTGGAACACTGAAGTTTTCTTT. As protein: CASNWNTEVFF.

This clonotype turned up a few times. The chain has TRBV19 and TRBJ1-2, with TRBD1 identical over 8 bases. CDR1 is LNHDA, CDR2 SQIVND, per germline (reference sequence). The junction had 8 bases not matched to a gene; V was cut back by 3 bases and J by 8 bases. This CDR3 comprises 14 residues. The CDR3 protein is CASSMWQGAQGYTF. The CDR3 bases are TGTGCCAGTAGTATGTGGCAGGGGGCGCAGGGCTACACCTTC.

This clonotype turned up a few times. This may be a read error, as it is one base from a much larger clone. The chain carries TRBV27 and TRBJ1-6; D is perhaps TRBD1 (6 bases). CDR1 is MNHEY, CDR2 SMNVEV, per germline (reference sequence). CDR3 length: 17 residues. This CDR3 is CASGLKGVREGGSPLHF. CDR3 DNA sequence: TGTGCCAGCGGTTTAAAAGGCGTACGGGAGGGGGGTTCACCCCTCCACTTT.

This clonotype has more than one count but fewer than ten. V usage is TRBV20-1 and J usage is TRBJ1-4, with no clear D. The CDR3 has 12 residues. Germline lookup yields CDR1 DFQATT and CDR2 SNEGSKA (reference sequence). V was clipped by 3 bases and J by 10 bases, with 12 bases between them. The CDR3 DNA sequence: TGCAGTGCTAGCGAAACACTGGGAAAACTGTTTTTT. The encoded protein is CSASETLGKLFF.

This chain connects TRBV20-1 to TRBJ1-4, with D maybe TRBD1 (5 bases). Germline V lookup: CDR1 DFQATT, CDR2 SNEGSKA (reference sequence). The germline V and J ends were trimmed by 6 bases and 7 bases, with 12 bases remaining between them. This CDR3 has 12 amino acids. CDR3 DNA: TGCAGTGCCCCGGGACGGGGTGAAAAACTGTTTTTT. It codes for CSAPGRGEKLFF.

The CDR3 DNA reads as TGCAGTGCTAGAGATCCAGGGACAGGAGTCTACGAGCAGTACTTC. Protein sequence: CSARDPGTGVYEQYF. J is TRBJ2-7 and V is TRBV20-1, with TRBD1 matching over 8 bases. The CDR3 length is 15 residues. V shed 0 bases and J 3 bases; nucleotides not matched to a gene: 7. Germline assignment: CDR1 DFQATT and CDR2 SNEGSKA (reference sequence).

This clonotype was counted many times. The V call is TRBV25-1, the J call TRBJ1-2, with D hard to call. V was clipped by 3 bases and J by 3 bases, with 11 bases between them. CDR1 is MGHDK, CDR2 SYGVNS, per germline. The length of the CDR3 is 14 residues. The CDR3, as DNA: TGTGCCAGCAGTGATGACGGACCTTACTATGGCTACACCTTC. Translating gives CASSDDGPYYGYTF.

CDR3 protein: CASSLVALASYEQYF. The CDR3 nucleotides read TGTGCCAGCAGCTTAGTGGCGCTCGCCTCCTACGAGCAGTACTTC. The chain carries TRBV7-8 and TRBJ2-7; no reliable D call. The germline V gene encodes CDR1 SGHVS and CDR2 FQNEAQ. The length of the CDR3 is 15 residues. Trimming removed 1 base from V and 0 bases from J, with 10 bases in between.

CDR3 sequence reads: CSATPAGFTEAFF. CDR3 nucleotides: TGCAGTGCGACCCCGGCGGGATTCACTGAAGCTTTCTTT. The rearrangement links TRBV20-1 to TRBJ1-1; D not certain. Germline loops: CDR1 DFQATT, CDR2 SNEGSKA (reference sequence). The CDR3 contains 13 residues. Trimming removed 6 bases from V and 4 bases from J, with 15 bases in between.

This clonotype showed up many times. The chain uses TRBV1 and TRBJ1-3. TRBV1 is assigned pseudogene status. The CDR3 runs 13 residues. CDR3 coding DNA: TGCACCAGCCCTGACAGCTCTGGAAACACCATATATTTT. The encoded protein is CTSPDSSGNTIYF.

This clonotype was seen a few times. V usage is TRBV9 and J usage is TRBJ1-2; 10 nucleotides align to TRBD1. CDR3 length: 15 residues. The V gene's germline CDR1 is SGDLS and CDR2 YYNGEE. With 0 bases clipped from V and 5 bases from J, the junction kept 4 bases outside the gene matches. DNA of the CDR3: TGTGCCAGCAGCGTAGAGGGGACAGGGGCATATGGCTACACCTTC. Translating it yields CASSVEGTGAYGYTF. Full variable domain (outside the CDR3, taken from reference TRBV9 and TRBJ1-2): DSGVTQTPKHLITATGQRVTLRCSPRSGDLSVYWYQQSLDQGLQFLIQYYNGEERAKGNILERFSAQQFPDLHSELNLSSLELGDSALYFCASSVEGTGAYGYTFGSGTRLTVV.

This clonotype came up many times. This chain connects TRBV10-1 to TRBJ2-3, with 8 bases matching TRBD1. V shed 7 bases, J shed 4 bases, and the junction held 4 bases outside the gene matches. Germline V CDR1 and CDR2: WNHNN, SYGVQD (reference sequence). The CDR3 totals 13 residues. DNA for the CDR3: TGCGCCAGCATGGACAGGGACGCAGATACGCAGTATTTT. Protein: CASMDRDADTQYF.